These 3 T cell receptor beta chains were all obtained from the same sample, sequenced in a study of blood T cell repertoires in COVID-19. The protocol was immunoSEQ multiplex PCR, while the TCRdb copy is restricted to in-frame clones and leaves out a portion. The table shows 87,000 or so clones, with about nine tenths occurring only once. The sequenced sample was peripheral blood. These receptors came from an elderly woman with acute or convalescent COVID-19.

This clone was counted once. The gene calls are TRBV6-2 or TRBV6-3 and TRBJ1-5; 9 positions match TRBD1. This CDR3 region has 16 residues. Germline V gives CDR1 MNHEY, CDR2 SVGEGT. V lost 6 bases to trimming and J lost 5 bases; unmatched junction nucleotides: 11. CDR3 amino acids: CASSQSTGQGYQPQHF. The CDR3 coding sequence is TGTGCCAGCAGCCAGAGTACCGGACAGGGGTATCAGCCCCAGCATTTT.

V is TRBV15 and J is TRBJ1-4, with 9 bases lining up with TRBD1. V lost 2 bases to trimming and J lost 3 bases; unmatched junction nucleotides: 1. Germline CDR1 is LNHNV and CDR2 is YYDKDF (reference sequence). The CDR3 sequence is 15 residues long. CDR3 nucleotides: TGTGCCACCAGCAGAAACAGGGGGCCTAATGAAAAACTGTTTTTT. This sequence encodes CATSRNRGPNEKLFF.

CDR3 nucleotides: TGTGCCAGCAGCCCACGAGCGGTCAGGGGCGGTAACAGCAATCAGCCCCAGCATTTT. It is translated as CASSPRAVRGGNSNQPQHF. The chain couples TRBV2 to TRBJ1-5, with D possibly being TRBD1 (6 bases). Trimming pared 6 bases from V and 1 base from J, leaving 25 bases between. This CDR3 is built from 19 residues. CDR1 and CDR2 (germline): SNHLY, FYNNEI.